The clone carrying this T cell receptor beta chain turned up a few times. Antigen: not known. The data were taken from a study of CD8+ T cells in alopecia areata. The wider study: Once tofacitinib had been taken for 6 to 18 months, 6 months off drug followed.

PBMCs, the starting material, were the source of sorted CD4+ and CD8+ T cells. Study findings and constraints: Scalp samples also yield sequences of resident alphabeta T cells from normal skin. Clonality exceeded that of normal scalp in lesional scalp, most notably in alopecia totalis/universalis.

Reverse transcription of extracted RNA yielded cDNA, which provided the sequencing template. Clones were read by immunoSEQ multiplex PCR, and TCRdb kept only the in-frame ones, dropping some. The profile shows more than 100,000 clones, approximately 58% of them singletons. The source is a human donor with alopecia areata. Material: CD4+ T cells sorted from blood, obtained at week 0.

As DNA, the CDR3 is TGCGCCAGCAGCCCGGACGGCACTGAAGCTTTCTTT. Amino acids: CASSPDGTEAFF. The chain is built from TRBV5-1 and TRBJ1-1, with D unresolved. Germline CDR1 is SGHRS and CDR2 is YFSETQ. CDR3 length equals 12 residues. The V end lost 4 bases, the J end lost 4 bases, and 8 bases lay between the germline ends.